This T cell receptor (beta chain) is drawn from a study of cytomegalovirus exposure and HLA in healthy donors. It was with 60 Vbeta and 13 Jbeta primers that the PCR ran. Method: immunoSEQ multiplex PCR; TCRdb's copy keeps in-frame clones and lacks some. This sample carries about 83,000 clones, around 81% of them seen once, and the ten largest clones take approximately 1.9%. This CDR3 spans 14 amino acids. Germline V gene lookup returns CDR1 PRHDT and CDR2 FYEKMQ (reference sequence). With 2 bases clipped from V and 4 bases from J, the junction kept 4 bases outside the gene matches. This clone has more than one count but fewer than ten.

V is TRBV13 and J is TRBJ2-5; TRBD2 agrees at 7 bases. The TCR sequence derives from a woman aged 25 to 39 in good health and CMV-seronegative. The sample was PBMCs. The CDR3 DNA follows: TGTGCCAGCAGCTTACGACTAGCAGGAGAGACCCAGTACTTC. This sequence encodes CASSLRLAGETQYF. The full variable domain, rest sourced from reference TRBV13 and TRBJ2-5, is AAGVIQSPRHLIKEKRETATLKCYPIPRHDTVYWYQQGPGQDPQFLISFYEKMQSDKGSIPDRFSAQQFSDYHSELNMSSLELGDSALYFCASSLRLAGETQYFGPGTRLLVL.